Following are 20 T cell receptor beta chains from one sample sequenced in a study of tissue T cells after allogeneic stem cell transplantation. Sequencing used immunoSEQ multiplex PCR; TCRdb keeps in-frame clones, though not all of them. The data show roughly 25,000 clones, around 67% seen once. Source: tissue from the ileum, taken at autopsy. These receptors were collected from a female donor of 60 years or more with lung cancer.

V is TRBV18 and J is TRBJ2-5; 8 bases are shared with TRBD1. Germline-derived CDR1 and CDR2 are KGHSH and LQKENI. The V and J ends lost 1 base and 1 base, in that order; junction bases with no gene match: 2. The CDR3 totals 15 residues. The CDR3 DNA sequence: TGTGCCAGCTCACCACTCACAGGGGGCCAAGAGACCCAGTACTTC. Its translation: CASSPLTGGQETQYF.

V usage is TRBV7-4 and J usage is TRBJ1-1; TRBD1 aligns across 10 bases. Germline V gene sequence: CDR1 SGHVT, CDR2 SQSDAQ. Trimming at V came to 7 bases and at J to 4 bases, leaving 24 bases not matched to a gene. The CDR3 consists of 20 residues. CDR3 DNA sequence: TGTGCCAGCAAAGGTTTGCAAAAGATTAGACAGGGGGCTTCGGGCACTGAAGCTTTCTTT. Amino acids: CASKGLQKIRQGASGTEAFF. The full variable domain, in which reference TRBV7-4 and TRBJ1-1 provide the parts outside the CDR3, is GAGVSQSPRYKVAKRGRDVALRCDSISGHVTLYWYRQTLGQGSEVLTYSQSDAQRDKSGRPSGRFSAERPERSVSTLKIQRTEQGDSAVYLCASKGLQKIRQGASGTEAFFGQGTRLTVV.

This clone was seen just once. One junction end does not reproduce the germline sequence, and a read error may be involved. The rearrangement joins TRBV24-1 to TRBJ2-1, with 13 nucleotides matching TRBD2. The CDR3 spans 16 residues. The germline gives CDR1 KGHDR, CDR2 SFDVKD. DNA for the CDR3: TGTGCCACCAGTGGTTTGACTAGCGGGAGGAGCGATGAGCAGTTCTTC. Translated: CATSGLTSGRSDEQFF.

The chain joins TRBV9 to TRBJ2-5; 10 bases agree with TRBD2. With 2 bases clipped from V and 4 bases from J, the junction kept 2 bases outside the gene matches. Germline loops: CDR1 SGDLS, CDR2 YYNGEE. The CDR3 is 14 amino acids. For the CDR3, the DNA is TGTGCCAGCAGCGTCCCTAGCGGGGGAGAGACCCAGTACTTC. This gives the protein CASSVPSGGETQYF.

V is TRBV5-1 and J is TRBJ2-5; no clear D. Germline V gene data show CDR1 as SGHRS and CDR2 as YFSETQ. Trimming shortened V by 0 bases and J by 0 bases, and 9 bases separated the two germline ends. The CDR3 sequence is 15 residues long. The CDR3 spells CASSLADPYQETQYF. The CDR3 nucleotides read TGCGCCAGCAGCTTGGCCGACCCCTACCAAGAGACCCAGTACTTC.

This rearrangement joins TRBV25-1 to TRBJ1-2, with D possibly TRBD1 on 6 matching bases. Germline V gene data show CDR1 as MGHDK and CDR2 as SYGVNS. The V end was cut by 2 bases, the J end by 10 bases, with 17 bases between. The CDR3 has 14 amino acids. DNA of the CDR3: TGTGCCAGCAGTGAAGGGGGGCTAACAAAACCCTACACCTTC. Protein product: CASSEGGLTKPYTF.

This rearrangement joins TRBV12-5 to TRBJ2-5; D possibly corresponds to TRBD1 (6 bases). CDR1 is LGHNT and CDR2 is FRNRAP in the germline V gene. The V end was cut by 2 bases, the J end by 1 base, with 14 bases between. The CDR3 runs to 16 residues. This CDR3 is CASGLRQQGPQETQYF. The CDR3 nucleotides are TGTGCTAGTGGTTTGCGACAACAGGGCCCCCAAGAGACCCAGTACTTC. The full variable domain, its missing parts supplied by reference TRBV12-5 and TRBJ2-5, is DARVTQTPRHKVTEMGQEVTMRCQPILGHNTVFWYRQTMMQGLELLAYFRNRAPLDDSGMPKDRFSAEMPDATLATLKIQPSEPRDSAVYFCASGLRQQGPQETQYFGPGTRLLVL.

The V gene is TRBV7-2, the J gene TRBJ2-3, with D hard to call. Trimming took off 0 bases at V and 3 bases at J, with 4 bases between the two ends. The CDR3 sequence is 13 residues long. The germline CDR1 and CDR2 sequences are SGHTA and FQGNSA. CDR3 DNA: TGTGCCAGCAGCTTAGCGAATACAGATACGCAGTATTTT. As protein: CASSLANTDTQYF.

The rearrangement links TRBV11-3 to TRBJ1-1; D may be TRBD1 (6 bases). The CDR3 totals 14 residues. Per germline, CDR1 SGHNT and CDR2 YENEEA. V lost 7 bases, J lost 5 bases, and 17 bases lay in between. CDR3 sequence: CASTSNRVGTEAFF. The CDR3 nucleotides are TGTGCCAGCACCTCGAACAGGGTAGGGACTGAAGCTTTCTTT.

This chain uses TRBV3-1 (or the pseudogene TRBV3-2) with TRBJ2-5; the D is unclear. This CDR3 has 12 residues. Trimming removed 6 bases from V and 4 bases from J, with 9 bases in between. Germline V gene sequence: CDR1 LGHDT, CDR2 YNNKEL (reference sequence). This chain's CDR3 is CASSPPLETQYF. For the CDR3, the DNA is TGTGCCAGCAGTCCGCCCCTAGAGACCCAGTACTTC.

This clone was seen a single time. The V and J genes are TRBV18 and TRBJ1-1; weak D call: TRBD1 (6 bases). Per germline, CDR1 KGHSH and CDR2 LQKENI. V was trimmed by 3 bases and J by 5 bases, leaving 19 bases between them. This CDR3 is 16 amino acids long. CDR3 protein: CASSPGPLTGPTEAFF. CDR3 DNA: TGTGCCAGCTCACCCGGGCCCTTAACAGGGCCAACTGAAGCTTTCTTT.

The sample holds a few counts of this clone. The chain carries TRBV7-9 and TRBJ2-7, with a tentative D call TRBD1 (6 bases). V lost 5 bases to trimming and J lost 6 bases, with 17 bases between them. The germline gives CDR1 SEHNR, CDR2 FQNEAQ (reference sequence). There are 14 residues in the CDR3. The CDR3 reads CASSPRQDLFEQYF. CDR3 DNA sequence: TGTGCCAGCAGCCCGCGACAGGACCTCTTCGAGCAGTACTTC.

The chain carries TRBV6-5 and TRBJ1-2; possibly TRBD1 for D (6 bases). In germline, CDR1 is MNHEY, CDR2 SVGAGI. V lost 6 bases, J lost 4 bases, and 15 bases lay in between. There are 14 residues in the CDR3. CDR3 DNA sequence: TGTGCCAGCAGAAGGGGGGGAGAGGCCTATGGCTACACCTTC. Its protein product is CASRRGGEAYGYTF.

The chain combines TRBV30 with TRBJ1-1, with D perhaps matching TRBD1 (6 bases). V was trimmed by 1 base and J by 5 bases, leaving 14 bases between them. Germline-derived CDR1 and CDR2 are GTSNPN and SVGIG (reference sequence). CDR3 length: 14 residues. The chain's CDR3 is CAWSGQGRGTEAFF. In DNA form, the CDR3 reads TGTGCCTGGAGTGGTCAGGGTAGGGGGACTGAAGCTTTCTTT.

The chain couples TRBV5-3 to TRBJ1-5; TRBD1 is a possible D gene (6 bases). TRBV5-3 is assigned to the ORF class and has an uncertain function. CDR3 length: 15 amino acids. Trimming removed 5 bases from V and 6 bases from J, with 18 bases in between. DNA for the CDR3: TGTGCCAGAAGGCCTGGACAGAAAGAAACTCAGCCCCAGCATTTT. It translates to CARRPGQKETQPQHF.

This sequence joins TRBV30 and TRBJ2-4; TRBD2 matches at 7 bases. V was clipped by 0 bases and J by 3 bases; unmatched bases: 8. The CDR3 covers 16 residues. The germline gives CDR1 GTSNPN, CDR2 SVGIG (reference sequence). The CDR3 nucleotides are TGTGCCTGGAGTGTACCGGGCGGGAGTTACAAAAACATTCAGTACTTC. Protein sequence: CAWSVPGGSYKNIQYF.

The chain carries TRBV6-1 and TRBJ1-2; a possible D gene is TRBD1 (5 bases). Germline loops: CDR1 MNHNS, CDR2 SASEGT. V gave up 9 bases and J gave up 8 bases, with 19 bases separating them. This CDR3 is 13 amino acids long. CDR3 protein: CASSFGQGDGYTF. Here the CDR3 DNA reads TGTGCCAGTTCTTTTGGGCAGGGTGACGGCTACACCTTC.

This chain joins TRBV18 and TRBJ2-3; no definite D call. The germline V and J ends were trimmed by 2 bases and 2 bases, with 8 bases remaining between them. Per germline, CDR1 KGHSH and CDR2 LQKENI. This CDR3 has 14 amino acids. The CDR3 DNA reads TGTGCCAGCTCACCATTTCAGTTCACAGATACGCAGTATTTT. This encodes CASSPFQFTDTQYF.

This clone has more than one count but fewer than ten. The DNA of the CDR3 is TGTGCCAGCAGCCCGGGACAGCTTAATTCACCCCTCCACTTT. Protein sequence: CASSPGQLNSPLHF. The chain combines TRBV5-6 with TRBJ1-6, with 7 bases that match TRBD1. Germline CDR1 is SGHDT and CDR2 is YYEEEE. The CDR3 is 14 residues long. V trimming: 4 bases; J trimming: 6 bases; junction bases outside the gene matches: 4.

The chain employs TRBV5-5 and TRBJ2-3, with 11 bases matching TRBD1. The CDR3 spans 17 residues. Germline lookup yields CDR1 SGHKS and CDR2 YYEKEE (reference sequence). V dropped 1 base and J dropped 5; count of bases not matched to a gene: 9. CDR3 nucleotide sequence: TGTGCCAGCAGCTTGTGGGGGACAGGGGGGATCCGAGATACGCAGTATTTT. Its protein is CASSLWGTGGIRDTQYF.